This note documents a single TCR beta chain sequence. Many counts were recorded for this clonotype. The antigen it binds to is not known. Per-base qualities were not stored, and no clone one base away is much larger. The sample belongs to a study of blood T cells in healthy people across ages (dated by TCRdb to about 2015). For the wider study: In model experiments, roughly one uniquely barcoded TCR beta cDNA molecule per two T cells was captured by template switching. Age-related changes in TCR beta repertoire diversity were measured in the study by deep sequencing normalized with unique cDNA molecular identifiers. Four age groups were formed from the donors: young (average about 16 years), middle-aged (approximately 39), aged (approximately 60) and long-lived (82). Two additional independent replicas of 1 million unique cDNA reads from the same blood draw were analyzed for two donors (one aged 18 to 29 and one aged 80 or older). To avoid experimental bias, donors of different ages were distributed randomly across sequencing lanes. The investigation overall reported the following: The CMV infection status of donors was not known, potentially confounding age-related changes in expanded clonotypes. Bulk unsorted PBMC profiling prevented conclusive comparison of naive and antigen-experienced compartments. Observed TCR beta diversity per million T cells fell roughly linearly with age, and a significant reduction was already apparent by age about 36. Total diversity estimates from one million sequenced T cells were considered lower bounds and underestimates. Observed TCR beta diversity correlated strongly with the percentage of naive T cells measured by flow cytometry. Compared with the aged group, the long-lived group had more naive CD4+ T cells, fewer expanded clones and increased TCR diversity, a pattern suggesting age selection.

The roughly 39 donors, aged 6 to 90 years, were systemically healthy Caucasian individuals from Russia. Each donor gave about 9.2 milliliters of peripheral blood, drawn into EDTA-treated Vacutainer tubes. Ficoll-Paque density-gradient centrifugation was used to isolate PBMCs, with at least 6 million per sample. Total RNA, at least 6 micrograms per sample, was extracted from PBMCs with Trizol reagent. For every donor, an aliquot of PBMCs went through flow cytometry to measure the percentages of naive CD45RAhigh/CD27high T cells. CDR1 and CDR2 were assigned from the germline V gene as ENHRY and SYGVKD. The germline V end is reduced by 6 bases and the J end by 2 bases; junction bases left unmatched: 4. From the cysteine up to the phenylalanine, the CDR3 has a length of 14 residues. Kept here is only the CDR3 DNA, which spans 42 bases and is read in frame from base 1. The library relied on 5' RACE. The listed sequencing device is Illumina HiSeq 2500. A second PCR of roughly 7 to 11 cycles was performed with a sample-barcoded 5' primer and a J-beta primer mix. Each TCR beta cDNA molecule received a unique molecular identifier from a template-switch 5' adaptor carrying 12 random nucleotides. At least 3 million CDR3-containing paired-end reads were obtained from each sample. The Mint cDNA synthesis kit, primed by a TRBC-specific oligonucleotide, was used to synthesize first-strand cDNA from all RNA. After uracil-DNA glycosylase treatment, a first 18-cycle PCR used universal primers M1SS and BC2_uni_R on all cDNA. Under the source paper's analysis protocol: For normalization, 1 million high-quality reads, each with a distinct molecular identifier, were randomly selected from each sample. Instead of being binned into consensus sequences, reads that shared molecular identifiers were thrown out. MiTCR, set to a Q25 quality threshold and the strictest error-elimination algorithm, was used for CDR3 identification, clonotype clustering and error correction. A nonparametric unseen species model using Euler transformation provided a lower-bound estimate of total TCR beta diversity. TCRdb trimmed the raw reads at Q25, called clones with MiXCR and kept productive beta chains. Rows merge per CDR3 protein into single entries with the most common DNA and genes. The V and J calls, along with clone size, are taken from TCRdb and not from the paper's own processing. This sample gives hundreds of thousands of distinct CDR3 sequences in total; about 34% of them show up just once. About an eighth of the sample goes to the ten largest clones.

This clonotype was sampled from a man aged 18 to 30 in good health. The specimen sequenced was blood. The sequence is built from TRBV10-3 and TRBJ2-7; 10 central bases correspond to TRBD2. The CDR3 loop reads CAISPSGGAYEQYF. In nucleotide form, the sequence is TGTGCCATCAGCCCTAGCGGGGGTGCCTACGAGCAGTACTTC.